The 19 T cell receptor beta chains presented below share a single source sample, sequenced in a study of T-cell reconstitution after alpha-beta-depleted transplantation in children. As it was prepared, the TCRbeta library received unique molecular identifiers. TCRdb reprocessed the PCR reads with MiXCR, giving one entry per CDR3 protein. The table has around 410,000 distinct CDR3 sequences, roughly 11% seen once. The specimen comprised PBMCs from the stem cell graft donor, sampled from the stem cell graft. These receptors were collected from a human donor who donated a stem cell graft to a child with acute myeloid leukemia.

This clonotype was counted many times. This chain links TRBV5-6 with TRBJ2-5; D tentatively reads TRBD1 or TRBD2 (5 bases each). Germline CDR1 and CDR2: SGHDT and YYEEEE. CDR3 length equals 13 residues. Trimming removed 4 bases at V and 3 bases at J, with 10 bases between. CDR3 residues: CASSTTAEETQYF. In DNA, the CDR3 is TGTGCCAGCAGCACGACAGCGGAAGAGACCCAGTACTTC. Complete variable domain (other parts from reference TRBV5-6 and TRBJ2-5): DAGVTQSPTHLIKTRGQQVTLRCSPKSGHDTVSWYQQALGQGPQFIFQYYEEEERQRGNFPDRFSGHQFPNYSSELNVNALLLGDSALYLCASSTTAEETQYFGPGTRLLVL.

V and J are TRBV9 and TRBJ2-1; 8 bases agree with TRBD2. V lost 4 bases to trimming and J lost 8 bases; unmatched junction nucleotides: 11. The CDR3 is 15 amino acids. Germline V gives CDR1 SGDLS, CDR2 YYNGEE. Written as DNA, the CDR3 is TGTGCCAGCAGCCCGGAGGGGCGGGAGGTCGATGAGCAGTTCTTC. This sequence encodes CASSPEGREVDEQFF.

The chain links TRBV3-1 to TRBJ2-5; TRBD2 might be the D (6 bases). Trimming removed 1 base from V and 5 bases from J, with 20 bases in between. CDR3 length equals 17 residues. Germline CDR1 and CDR2: LGHDT and YNNKEL (reference sequence). In nucleotides, the CDR3 is TGTGCCAGCAGCCAAGGCCGCCGGGGGACTTTAGGGGAGACCCAGTACTTC. It specifies CASSQGRRGTLGETQYF.

This chain links TRBV7-8 with TRBJ2-5; a weak D match, TRBD2 (7 bases). The V gene's germline CDR1 is SGHVS and CDR2 FQNEAQ. Trimming removed 5 bases at V and 2 bases at J, with 15 bases between. This CDR3 comprises 15 residues. Here the CDR3 reads CASSPWGGLQETQYF. CDR3 bases: TGTGCCAGCAGCCCCTGGGGGGGGCTGCAAGAGACCCAGTACTTC.

This clonotype was picked up a small number of times. V gene TRBV6-5 combines with J gene TRBJ1-3; no definite D call. The germline V gene has CDR1 MNHEY and CDR2 SVGAGI. This CDR3 is built from 15 residues. Trimming removed 0 bases from V and 0 bases from J, with 6 bases in between. This CDR3 is CASSYSTVSGNTIYF. CDR3 DNA: TGTGCCAGCAGTTACTCAACAGTCTCTGGAAACACCATATATTTT.

This clonotype was observed at least ten times. The chain uses TRBV12-3 or TRBV12-4 and TRBJ1-4; D is possibly TRBD1 (5 bases). Trimming cost V 5 bases and J 1 base, with 11 bases left between them. This CDR3 contains 15 residues. The CDR3 DNA sequence: TGTGCCAGCAGTGGACCAAGGGGAACTAATGAAAAACTGTTTTTT. It is translated as CASSGPRGTNEKLFF.

This clonotype was seen a handful of times. The chain joins TRBV10-3 to TRBJ2-3; no clear D gene. The CDR3 is 11 residues long. CDR1 and CDR2 from the germline V gene are ENHRY and SYGVKD. The V and J ends lost 6 bases and 4 bases respectively, with 5 bases between them. DNA of the CDR3: TGTGCCATCAGGATCGCAGATACGCAGTATTTT. Residues: CAIRIADTQYF.

This clonotype has just a few counts. V and J are TRBV5-5 and TRBJ2-4; TRBD1 agrees at 9 bases. Germline CDR1 reads SGHKS; CDR2 reads YYEKEE (reference sequence). This CDR3 has 16 residues. Trimming cost V 4 bases and J 1 base; bases outside gene matches: 6. The CDR3 loop is CASSGNRGPAKNIQYF. The CDR3 DNA follows: TGTGCCAGCAGCGGCAACAGGGGGCCCGCCAAAAACATTCAGTACTTC.

This clonotype has ten or more counts. The J gene is TRBJ2-2, the V gene TRBV6-5, with D hard to call. The germline CDR1 and CDR2 sequences are MNHEY and SVGAGI. This CDR3 is 12 amino acids long. With 5 bases removed from V and 3 bases from J, the gap between germline ends came to 4 bases. CDR3 DNA sequence: TGTGCCAGCAGTACGGACACCGGGGAGCTGTTTTTT. Its translation: CASSTDTGELFF.

This clonotype was detected ten times or more. The V call is TRBV10-2, the J call TRBJ2-3; TRBD1 agrees at 8 bases. This CDR3 region has 16 residues. Losses at the gene ends were 0 bases for V and 3 bases for J; bases not matched to a gene: 5. Per the germline V gene, CDR1 is WSHSY and CDR2 is SAAADI. The CDR3 loop reads CASSESDRGQTDTQYF. The DNA of the CDR3 is TGCGCCAGCAGTGAGTCAGACAGGGGACAAACAGATACGCAGTATTTT.

This rearrangement joins TRBV5-4 to TRBJ2-7; TRBD1 matches 7 bases. Germline lookup yields CDR1 SGHNT and CDR2 YYREEE (reference sequence). This CDR3 has 15 residues. J gave up 2 bases and V 5 bases, and 10 bases lay outside the gene matches. The CDR3 sequence: CASRLGGTGAYEQYF. The DNA for the CDR3 is TGTGCCAGCAGGCTTGGGGGTACAGGGGCCTACGAGCAGTACTTC.

This clonotype showed up many times. This sequence joins TRBV7-2 and TRBJ2-7; D gene unclear. Looked up from germline, CDR1 is SGHTA and CDR2 is FQGNSA. Trimming removed 1 base at V and 4 bases at J, with 11 bases between. This CDR3 has 14 amino acids. The CDR3 region has the DNA TGTGCCAGCAGCTTAGGTCACGGACCGTACGAGCAGTACGTC. It specifies CASSLGHGPYEQYV.

The chain couples TRBV10-3 to TRBJ2-6, with D maybe TRBD1 (5 bases). CDR3 length: 19 amino acids. Germline CDR1 reads ENHRY; CDR2 reads SYGVKD. With 5 bases removed from V and 1 base from J, the gap between germline ends came to 21 bases. The CDR3 loop is CAISITGPESASGANVLTF. CDR3 DNA sequence: TGTGCCATCAGTATTACAGGTCCTGAGTCCGCATCTGGGGCCAACGTCCTGACTTTC.

This clonotype was picked up a small number of times. The chain carries TRBV20-1 and TRBJ2-7; 8 nucleotides line up with TRBD1. The germline gives CDR1 DFQATT, CDR2 SNEGSKA (reference sequence). Trimming took 3 bases from V and 2 from J; bases not matched to a gene: 12. The CDR3 contains 16 residues. CDR3 sequence: CSASGQGAQSTYEQYF. For the CDR3, the DNA is TGCAGTGCTAGTGGGCAGGGGGCTCAGTCGACCTACGAGCAGTACTTC.

In its sample, this clonotype was seen a few times. The V call is TRBV7-2, the J call TRBJ2-1; no firm D call. V was shortened by 4 bases and J by 9 bases, with 13 bases between the two germline ends. The CDR3 sequence is 13 residues long. Per germline, CDR1 SGHTA and CDR2 FQGNSA. For the CDR3, the DNA is TGTGCCAGCAGCTCCCGGGCCCCGCTTGAGCAGTTCTTC. Protein sequence: CASSSRAPLEQFF.

This clonotype has just one count. The V and J genes are TRBV6-1 and TRBJ1-5; perhaps TRBD1 as D (5 bases). The V gene lost 5 bases and the J gene lost 2 bases, with 10 bases spanning the gap. The length of the CDR3 is 14 residues. Per the germline V gene, CDR1 is MNHNS and CDR2 is SASEGT. The CDR3 loop is CASSRRDGNQPQHF. The CDR3 nucleotides read TGTGCCAGCAGTAGGAGGGACGGCAATCAGCCCCAGCATTTT.

The chain links TRBV20-1 to TRBJ2-3; 9 nucleotides agree with TRBD2. The V segment lost 4 bases and the J segment 1 base; nucleotides outside the gene matches: 6. Germline CDR1 is DFQATT and CDR2 is SNEGSKA (reference sequence). The CDR3 covers 15 residues. The CDR3 region is CSAKQIAGGTDTQYF. For the CDR3, the DNA is TGCAGTGCTAAACAAATAGCGGGGGGCACAGATACGCAGTATTTT.

Only a few counts were recorded for this clonotype. This rearrangement joins TRBV29-1 to TRBJ2-7, with TRBD1 matching over 7 bases. Germline V gives CDR1 SQVTM, CDR2 ANQGSEA. CDR3 length: 14 residues. V lost 8 bases, J lost 4 bases, and 14 bases stayed unmatched. This chain's CDR3 is CSFIPGQTTYEQYF. In DNA, the CDR3 is TGCAGCTTCATTCCGGGACAGACGACGTACGAGCAGTACTTC.

This clonotype was observed a handful of times. The V gene is TRBV5-1, the J gene TRBJ1-6, with 9 bases that match TRBD1. CDR1 and CDR2 from the germline V gene are SGHRS and YFSETQ. Unmatched junction bases numbered 9, after V lost 4 bases and J lost 10 bases. CDR3 length equals 15 residues. CDR3 DNA sequence: TGCGCCAGCAGCGGGGGACAGGGATTGGGATCACCCCTCCACTTT. This sequence encodes CASSGGQGLGSPLHF.